The clone carrying this T cell receptor (beta chain) was counted only a few times. Its cognate antigen is unknown. The data derive from a study of regulatory T cells in long-lasting Graves disease. Background on the study: Those with persistent Graves' disease had received antithyroid drugs for over 5 years with positive TSH receptor antibodies. The study's findings and limits: Small sample size may have lowered accuracy.

This CDR3 is 17 amino acids long. The germline CDR1 and CDR2 sequences are SGHRS and YFSETQ. Trimming took 3 bases from V and 2 from J; bases not matched to a gene: 8. Arm-PCR with iRepertoire HTBI primers amplified the CDR3 regions for these TCR beta libraries. TCRdb re-analysed the multiplex PCR reads in MiXCR, keeping a single row per CDR3 protein. The sample holds nearly 350,000 distinct CDR3 sequences, about 20% seen once. The time point here: persistent/refractory GD, antithyroid drugs over 5 years with positive TRAb. Isolated PBMC RNA provided the starting material for the TCR library. This receptor was taken from a female donor with Graves disease. This chain joins TRBV5-1 and TRBJ2-7, with TRBD2 identical over 13 bases. Source: peripheral blood mononuclear cells (PBMCs), taken when the disease was refractory, from a patient treated with antithyroid drugs. The DNA for the CDR3 is TGCGCCAGCAGCTCCTCAACTAGCGGGAGGGGGCCCTACGAGCAGTACTTC. Protein: CASSSSTSGRGPYEQYF.